Listed below are T cell receptor beta chains from one sample, sequenced in a study of low-dose radiotherapy and immunotherapy resistance in tumors. TCRdb re-called the reads through MiXCR, storing one row per CDR3 protein. The sample lists about 60,000 distinct CDR3 sequences, around 23% seen once, with less than 7.5% in the top ten. This specimen consisted of PBMCs, obtained after low-dose radiotherapy plus immunotherapy. These receptors originate from a male donor with prostate cancer. CDR3s include the opening cysteine and the closing phenylalanine or tryptophan. Fields, in order: clone size, D gene, V gene, J gene, CDR3 DNA, CDR3 protein. A D gene is named only where the DNA matches it firmly. Only some rows state a clone size, as once, few, many or a class for expanded clones.

>few|TRBD2|TRBV19|TRBJ2-7
TGTGCCAGTAGCCCCTCTAGCGGGGGGGCCTACGAGCAGTACTTC
CASSPSSGGAYEQYF
>many|TRBD2|TRBV12-5|TRBJ2-3
TGTGCTAGTGGTTTGGTAGGGGGGACTAGCGGTGATACGCAGTATTTT
CASGLVGGTSGDTQYF
>many|.|TRBV6-6|TRBJ1-5
TGTGCCAGCAGTTACTCCCGGGGAGCGGGTCAGCCCCAGCATTTT
CASSYSRGAGQPQHF
>.|.|TRBV28|TRBJ2-7
TGTGCCAGCAGTTTATCCTGGGGGGTCTCCTACGAGCAGTACTTC
CASSLSWGVSYEQYF
>many|.|TRBV28|TRBJ2-5
TGTGCCAGCAGTTTACGCGGGTGGGGGGCAACAGAGGGGGAGACCCAGTACTTC
CASSLRGWGATEGETQYF
>many|.|TRBV12-3/TRBV12-4|TRBJ2-4
TGTGCCAGCAGTTTAACGGCTGGGGGAAACATTCAGTACTTC
CASSLTAGGNIQYF
>many|TRBD2|TRBV20-1|TRBJ2-7
TGCAGTGCTACAATGATGGGACTAGCGGGAGGCTACGAGCAGTACTTC
CSATMMGLAGGYEQYF
>.|.|TRBV19|TRBJ1-2
TGTGCCAGTCTGCCCCTGGGTTTGGACTATGGCTACACCTTC
CASLPLGLDYGYTF
>many|.|TRBV6-2/TRBV6-3|TRBJ2-1
TGTGCCAGCAGCCGCCGGGGGAACACCTACAATGAGCAGTTCTTC
CASSRRGNTYNEQFF
>many|.|TRBV20-1|TRBJ1-5
TGCAGTGCTACGAGGGGCAATCAGCCCCAGCATTTT
CSATRGNQPQHF
>many|TRBD1|TRBV10-3|TRBJ2-2
TGTGCCATCAGTGAGGGGGGACAGGGCCTCCCCGGGGAGCTGTTTTTT
CAISEGGQGLPGELFF
>few|.|TRBV10-3|TRBJ2-1
TGTGCCATCAGTGGGGCGGGCAATGAGCAGTTCTTC
CAISGAGNEQFF
>many|.|TRBV5-1|TRBJ2-2
TGCGCCAGCAGCCGAAGGGGCAGAGCGAACACCGGGGAGCTGTTTTTT
CASSRRGRANTGELFF
>.|TRBD2|TRBV10-3|TRBJ2-3
TGTGCCATCAGTGACCTTAGCGGGATTAGCACAGATACGCAGTATTTT
CAISDLSGISTDTQYF
>many|.|TRBV3-1|TRBJ2-5
TGTGCCAGCAGCCAACCTAGCCCCTGGGAGACCCAGTACTTC
CASSQPSPWETQYF
>.|.|TRBV5-8|TRBJ2-3
TGTGCCAGCAGCATGGAGGGGCGGAGAGATACGCAGTATTTT
CASSMEGRRDTQYF
>.|.|TRBV6-2/TRBV6-3|TRBJ1-1
TGTGCCAGCATCTCACACTATGGGCGAATGTTGACTGAAGCTTTCTTT
CASISHYGRMLTEAFF
>many|.|TRBV11-2|TRBJ2-7
TGTGCCAGCACCACCACTTTTGGGGGCTACGAGCAGTACTTC
CASTTTFGGYEQYF
>many|.|TRBV7-2|TRBJ2-3
TGTGCCAGCAAAAGGGGGGACCGCACAGATACGCAGTATTTT
CASKRGDRTDTQYF
>few|TRBD2|TRBV5-1|TRBJ2-3
TGCGCCAGCAGCGCGGGAGCAGATACGCAGTATTTT
CASSAGADTQYF
>.|TRBD2|TRBV4-2|TRBJ2-1
TGTGCCAGCAGCCCCCGGGGTAGCGGGAACTACAATGAGCAGTTCTTC
CASSPRGSGNYNEQFF
>many|TRBD1|TRBV6-6|TRBJ1-2
TGTGCCAGCACCCTAAAGGTGGGACAGATCAACTATGGCTACACCTTC
CASTLKVGQINYGYTF
>many|.|TRBV3-1|TRBJ2-3
TGTGCCAGCAGCCTGAATCCAACAGATACGCAGTATTTT
CASSLNPTDTQYF
>many|.|TRBV20-1|TRBJ2-5
TGCAGTGCTAGAGAGGCCCGGGGAAGAGGGGAGACCCAGTACTTC
CSAREARGRGETQYF
>many|.|TRBV21-1|TRBJ2-1
TGTGCCAGAAAGGGTCGGACAGCGCTCAATGAGCAGTTCTTC
CARKGRTALNEQFF
>many|.|TRBV7-8|TRBJ1-5
TGTGCCAGCAGCGAGGATCGCAATCAGCCCCAGCATTTT
CASSEDRNQPQHF
>many|.|TRBV10-3|TRBJ1-6
TGTGCCATCAGTGAGTCTGGACGTGGGAATAATTCACCCCTCCACTTT
CAISESGRGNNSPLHF
>many|.|TRBV28|TRBJ2-7
TGTGACACCGGTGTCAGGGGCTACGAGCAGTACTTC
CDTGVRGYEQYF
>many|.|TRBV5-1|TRBJ2-5
TGCGCCAGCAGCTTGGGAGGCAGTAAAGAGACCCAGTACTTC
CASSLGGSKETQYF
>many|TRBD1|TRBV20-1|TRBJ1-5
TGCAGTGCTAGAGATTTGAGACAGGGGGCCGACTTTAGCAATCAGCCCCAGCATTTT
CSARDLRQGADFSNQPQHF
>many|.|TRBV3-1|TRBJ2-5
TGTGCCAGCAGCCCGCCGGGCCGCGGTCAAGAGACCCAGTACTTC
CASSPPGRGQETQYF
>many|TRBD2|TRBV9|TRBJ2-3
TGTGCCAGCAGCGCGAGGACTAGCGGATTCACAGATACGCAGTATTTT
CASSARTSGFTDTQYF
>many|TRBD2|TRBV27|TRBJ2-3
TGTGCCAGCAGTCTAGCGGGAGGGCCGCGGGATACGCAGTATTTT
CASSLAGGPRDTQYF
>many|.|TRBV11-3|TRBJ2-3
TGTGCCAGCAGCTTAAATATGAGGGATACGCAGTATTTT
CASSLNMRDTQYF
>few|.|TRBV27|TRBJ1-3
TGTGCCAGCCAACTCAGGGGCAGTGGGCCTGGAAACACCATATATTTT
CASQLRGSGPGNTIYF
>many|.|TRBV7-8|TRBJ2-7
TGTGCCAGCAGCTTAGGCCAAGACCGAACCTACGAGCAGTACTTC
CASSLGQDRTYEQYF
>many|TRBD1|TRBV7-8|TRBJ1-3
TGTGCCAGCAGCTCACGGACAGGGGGAGGAAACACCATATATTTT
CASSSRTGGGNTIYF
>many|.|TRBV5-1|TRBJ1-2
TGCGCCAGCAGCTTGACCCCAGGGGACTATGGCTACACCTTC
CASSLTPGDYGYTF
>.|.|TRBV30|TRBJ2-1
TGTGCCTGGGGGGGCGAATTAAGTGAGCAGTTCTTC
CAWGGELSEQFF
>many|.|TRBV7-9|TRBJ1-1
TGTGCCAGCAGCCTTGCTGGGTGGCCGGCTTTCTTT
CASSLAGWPAFF
>.|.|TRBV5-1|TRBJ1-5
TGCGCCAGCAGCTTGGGAACAGGTTATCAGCCCCAGCATTTT
CASSLGTGYQPQHF
>many|.|TRBV6-1|TRBJ1-1
TGTGCCAGCAGTGCAGCGGGCACTGAAGCTTTCTTT
CASSAAGTEAFF
>many|.|TRBV27|TRBJ2-3
TGTGCCAGCAGAAAGGACAGTACTTTGACAGATACGCAGTATTTT
CASRKDSTLTDTQYF
>many|.|TRBV7-3|TRBJ2-3
TGTGCCAGCAGCCTTACCTACCACTCCACAGATACGCAGTATTTT
CASSLTYHSTDTQYF
>many|.|TRBV24-1|TRBJ2-3
TGTGCCACCAGTGATGAACAGGGAAGCACAGATACGCAGTATTTT
CATSDEQGSTDTQYF
>many|.|TRBV7-6|TRBJ1-1
TGTGCCAGCAGCTCGGAGACAGGGAACACTGAAGCTTTCTTT
CASSSETGNTEAFF
>many|.|TRBV20-1|TRBJ2-1
TGCAGTGCTATTAACCCGGGACTTGAAAATGAGCAGTTCTTC
CSAINPGLENEQFF
>many|.|TRBV20-1|TRBJ1-4
TGCAGTGCTAGAGATCCACTTACTGAAAAACTGTTTTTT
CSARDPLTEKLFF
>many|TRBD2|TRBV7-9|TRBJ2-2
TGTGCCAGCAGCTGGACTAGCGGGGCCGACACCGGGGAGCTGTTTTTT
CASSWTSGADTGELFF
>many|.|TRBV7-2|TRBJ2-5
TGTGCCAGCAGCTTAGTCAGCAGGCCGGAGACCCAGTACTTC
CASSLVSRPETQYF
>many|TRBD2|TRBV3-1|TRBJ2-3
TGTGCCAGCAGCCCGGGGGGGCGCACAGATACGCAGTATTTT
CASSPGGRTDTQYF
>many|TRBD1|TRBV28|TRBJ2-1
TGTGCCAGCAGTTCCCTAGGGGGCGGCTACAATGAGCAGTTCTTC
CASSSLGGGYNEQFF
>.|TRBD2|TRBV4-2|TRBJ2-3
TGTGCCAGCAGCCGGACCGAACTAGCGGGGGGAGATACGCAGTATTTT
CASSRTELAGGDTQYF
>many|.|TRBV20-1|TRBJ2-7
TGCAGTGCCGGGGGAACGTCCTACGAGCAGTACTTC
CSAGGTSYEQYF
>many|.|TRBV7-9|TRBJ1-1
TGTGCCAGCAGCACGGGTTTGAACACTGAAGCTTTCTTT
CASSTGLNTEAFF
>many|TRBD2|TRBV20-1|TRBJ2-5
TGCAGTGCTCCGGTCGGGACTAGCGGGGGGGTAAGAGAGACCCAGTACTTC
CSAPVGTSGGVRETQYF
>many|.|TRBV27|TRBJ2-7
TGTGCCAGCAGTTTATCTCGGGCGAGCTACGAGCAGTACTTC
CASSLSRASYEQYF